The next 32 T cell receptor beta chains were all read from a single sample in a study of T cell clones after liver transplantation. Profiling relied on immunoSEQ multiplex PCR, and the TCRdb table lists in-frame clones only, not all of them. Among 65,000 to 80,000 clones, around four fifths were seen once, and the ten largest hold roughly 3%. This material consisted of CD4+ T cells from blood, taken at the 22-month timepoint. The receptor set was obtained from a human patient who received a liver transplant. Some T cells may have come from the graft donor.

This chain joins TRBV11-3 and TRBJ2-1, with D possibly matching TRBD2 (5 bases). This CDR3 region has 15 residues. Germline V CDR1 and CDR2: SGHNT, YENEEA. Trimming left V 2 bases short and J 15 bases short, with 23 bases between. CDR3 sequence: CASSLNSVGGPDLFF. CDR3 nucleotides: TGTGCCAGCAGCTTAAATTCGGTCGGCGGGCCCGATTTGTTCTTC.

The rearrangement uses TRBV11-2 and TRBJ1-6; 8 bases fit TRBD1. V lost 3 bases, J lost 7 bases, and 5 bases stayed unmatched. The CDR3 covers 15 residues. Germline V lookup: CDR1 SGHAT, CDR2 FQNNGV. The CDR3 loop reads CASSFGQGLNSPLHF. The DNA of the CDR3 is TGTGCCAGCAGCTTTGGACAGGGACTGAATTCACCCCTCCACTTT.

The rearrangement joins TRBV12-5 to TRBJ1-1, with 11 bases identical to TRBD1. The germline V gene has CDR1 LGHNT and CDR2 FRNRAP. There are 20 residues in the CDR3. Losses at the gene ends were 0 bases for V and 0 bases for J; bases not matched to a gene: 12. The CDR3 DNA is TGTGCTAGTGGTTTGGTACGAAGGGACAGGGGGAGGGAGGTGAACACTGAAGCTTTCTTT. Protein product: CASGLVRRDRGREVNTEAFF.

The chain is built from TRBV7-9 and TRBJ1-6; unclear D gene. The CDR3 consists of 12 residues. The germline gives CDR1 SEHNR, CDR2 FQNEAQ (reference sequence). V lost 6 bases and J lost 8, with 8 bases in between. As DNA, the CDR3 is TGTGCCAGCAGTTGGGGAGATTCACCCCTCCACTTT. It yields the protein CASSWGDSPLHF.

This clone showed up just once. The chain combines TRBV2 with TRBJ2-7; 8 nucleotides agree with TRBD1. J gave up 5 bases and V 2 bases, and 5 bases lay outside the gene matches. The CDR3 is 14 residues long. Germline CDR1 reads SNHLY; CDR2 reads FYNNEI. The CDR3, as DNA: TGTGCCAGCAGTGAAAGGACAGGGCCCCACGAGCAGTACTTC. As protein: CASSERTGPHEQYF.

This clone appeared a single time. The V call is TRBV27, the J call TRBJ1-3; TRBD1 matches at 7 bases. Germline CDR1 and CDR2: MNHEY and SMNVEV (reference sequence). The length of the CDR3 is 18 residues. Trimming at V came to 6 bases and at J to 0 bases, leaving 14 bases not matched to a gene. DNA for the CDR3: TGTGCCAGCAGCCGGAACCGGGACAGCGATAGCTCTGGAAACACCATATATTTT. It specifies CASSRNRDSDSSGNTIYF.

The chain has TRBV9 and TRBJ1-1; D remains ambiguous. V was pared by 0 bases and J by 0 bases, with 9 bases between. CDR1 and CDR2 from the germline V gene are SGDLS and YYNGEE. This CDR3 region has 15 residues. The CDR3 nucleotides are TGTGCCAGCAGCGTAGGGGCGGCGGTGAACACTGAAGCTTTCTTT. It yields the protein CASSVGAAVNTEAFF.

The chain's CDR3 is CAISEGGLATNEKLFF. The CDR3 DNA reads TGTGCCATCAGTGAGGGGGGGCTCGCAACTAATGAAAAACTGTTTTTT. The chain joins TRBV10-3 to TRBJ1-4, with TRBD1 as a possible D gene (6 bases). V gave up 2 bases and J gave up 0 bases, with 10 bases separating them. CDR3 length: 16 residues. Germline V gene data show CDR1 as ENHRY and CDR2 as SYGVKD.

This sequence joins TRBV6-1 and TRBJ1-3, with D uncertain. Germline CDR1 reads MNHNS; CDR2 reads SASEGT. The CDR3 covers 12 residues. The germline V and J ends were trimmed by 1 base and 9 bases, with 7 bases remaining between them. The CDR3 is CASSEGGLTIYF. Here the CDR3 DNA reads TGTGCCAGCAGTGAAGGGGGTCTCACCATATATTTT.

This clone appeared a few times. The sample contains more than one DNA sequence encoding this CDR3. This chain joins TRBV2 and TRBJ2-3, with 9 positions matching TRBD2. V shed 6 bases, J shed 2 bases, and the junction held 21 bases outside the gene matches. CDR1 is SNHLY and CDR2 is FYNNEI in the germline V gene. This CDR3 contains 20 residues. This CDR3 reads CASRQRGGGAGTTFTDTQYF. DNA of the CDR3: TGTGCCAGCAGGCAAAGGGGCGGGGGGGCGGGAACCACCTTCACAGATACGCAGTATTTT.

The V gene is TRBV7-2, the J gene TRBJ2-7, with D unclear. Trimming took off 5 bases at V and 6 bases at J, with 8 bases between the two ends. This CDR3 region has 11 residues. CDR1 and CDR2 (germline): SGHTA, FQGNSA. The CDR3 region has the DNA TGTGCCAGCAGCCACGTCTTCGAGCAGTACTTC. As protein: CASSHVFEQYF.

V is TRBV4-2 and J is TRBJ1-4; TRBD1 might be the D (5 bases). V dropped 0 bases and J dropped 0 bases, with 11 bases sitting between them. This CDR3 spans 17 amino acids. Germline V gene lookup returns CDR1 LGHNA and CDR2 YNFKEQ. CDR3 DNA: TGTGCCAGCAGCCAAGATAGGAAGGGGCCAACTAATGAAAAACTGTTTTTT. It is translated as CASSQDRKGPTNEKLFF.

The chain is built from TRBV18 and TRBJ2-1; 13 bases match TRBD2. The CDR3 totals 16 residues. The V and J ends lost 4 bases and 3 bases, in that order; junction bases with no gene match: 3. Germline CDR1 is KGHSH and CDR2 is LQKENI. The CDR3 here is CASSLTSGGLYNEQFF. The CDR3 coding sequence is TGTGCCAGCTCACTGACTAGCGGGGGGCTCTACAATGAGCAGTTCTTC.

DNA for the CDR3: TGCGCCAGCAGCTTGGAGGGAGGGCCTTTTTCGACAGATACGCAGTATTTT. Protein sequence: CASSLEGGPFSTDTQYF. The chain combines TRBV5-1 with TRBJ2-3, with 7 bases that match TRBD2. CDR1 is SGHRS, CDR2 YFSETQ, per germline. Trimming at V came to 0 bases and at J to 3 bases, leaving 10 bases not matched to a gene. The CDR3 contains 17 residues.

This CDR3 reads CASSHRGEGNTIYF. CDR3 sequence (DNA): TGTGCCAGCAGCCACAGGGGTGAAGGAAACACCATATATTTT. J is TRBJ1-3 and V is TRBV6-5, with 7 bases that match TRBD1. CDR1 and CDR2 from the germline V gene are MNHEY and SVGAGI. V shed 6 bases, J shed 4 bases, and the junction held 6 bases outside the gene matches. This CDR3 comprises 14 residues.

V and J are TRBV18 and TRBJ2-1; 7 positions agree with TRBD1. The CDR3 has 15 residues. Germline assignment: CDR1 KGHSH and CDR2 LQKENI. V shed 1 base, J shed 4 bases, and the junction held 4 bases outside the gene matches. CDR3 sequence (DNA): TGTGCCAGCTCACCACAGGGGGCGCTGTACAATGAGCAGTTCTTC. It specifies CASSPQGALYNEQFF.

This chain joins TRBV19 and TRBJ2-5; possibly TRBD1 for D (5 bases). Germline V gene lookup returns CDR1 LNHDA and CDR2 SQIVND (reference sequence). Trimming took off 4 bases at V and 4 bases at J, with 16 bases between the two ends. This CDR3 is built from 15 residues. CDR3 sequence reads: CASSTSGRRLETQYF. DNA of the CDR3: TGTGCCAGTAGTACCTCAGGGCGCAGACTAGAGACCCAGTACTTC. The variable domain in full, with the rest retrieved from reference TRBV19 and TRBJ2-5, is DGGITQSPKYLFRKEGQNVTLSCEQNLNHDAMYWYRQDPGQGLRLIYYSQIVNDFQKGDIAEGYSVSREKKESFPLTVTSAQKNPTAFYLCASSTSGRRLETQYFGPGTRLLVL.

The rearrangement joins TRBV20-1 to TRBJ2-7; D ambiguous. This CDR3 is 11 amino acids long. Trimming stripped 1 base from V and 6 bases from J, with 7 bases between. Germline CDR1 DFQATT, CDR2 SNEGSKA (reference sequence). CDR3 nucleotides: TGCAGTGCTAGAGCGCCATTCGAGCAGTACTTC. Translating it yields CSARAPFEQYF.

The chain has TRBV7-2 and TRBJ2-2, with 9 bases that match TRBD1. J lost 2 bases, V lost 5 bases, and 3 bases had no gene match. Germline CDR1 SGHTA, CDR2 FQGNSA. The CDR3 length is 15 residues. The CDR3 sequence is CASSRQGGNTGELFF. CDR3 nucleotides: TGTGCCAGCAGCCGACAGGGGGGTAACACCGGGGAGCTGTTTTTT.

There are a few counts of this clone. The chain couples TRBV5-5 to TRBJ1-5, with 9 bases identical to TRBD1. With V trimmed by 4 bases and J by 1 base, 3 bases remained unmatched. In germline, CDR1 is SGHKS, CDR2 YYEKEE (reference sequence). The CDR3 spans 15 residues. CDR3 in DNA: TGTGCCAGCAGCCAACAGGGGGCGAGCAATCAGCCCCAGCATTTT. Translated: CASSQQGASNQPQHF.

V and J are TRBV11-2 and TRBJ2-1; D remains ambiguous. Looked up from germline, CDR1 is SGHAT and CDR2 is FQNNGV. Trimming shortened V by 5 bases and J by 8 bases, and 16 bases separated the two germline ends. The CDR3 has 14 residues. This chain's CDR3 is CASSVPGLAHEQFF. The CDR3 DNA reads TGTGCCAGCAGCGTCCCGGGCCTTGCCCATGAGCAGTTCTTC.

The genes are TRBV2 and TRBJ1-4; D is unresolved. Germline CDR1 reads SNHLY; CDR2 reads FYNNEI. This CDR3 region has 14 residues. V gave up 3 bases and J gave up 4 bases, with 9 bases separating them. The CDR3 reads CASSDQAYNEKLFF. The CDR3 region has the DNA TGTGCCAGCAGTGACCAGGCTTATAATGAAAAACTGTTTTTT.

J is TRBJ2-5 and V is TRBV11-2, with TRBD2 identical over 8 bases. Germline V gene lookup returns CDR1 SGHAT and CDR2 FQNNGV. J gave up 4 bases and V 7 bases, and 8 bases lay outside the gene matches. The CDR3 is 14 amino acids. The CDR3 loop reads CASTQRGRGETQYF. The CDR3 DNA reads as TGTGCCAGCACCCAGCGGGGGAGGGGAGAGACCCAGTACTTC.

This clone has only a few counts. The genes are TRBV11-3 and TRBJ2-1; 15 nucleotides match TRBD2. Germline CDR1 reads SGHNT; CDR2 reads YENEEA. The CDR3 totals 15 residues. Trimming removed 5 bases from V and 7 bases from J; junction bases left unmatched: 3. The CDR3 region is CASSAGLAGGNEQFF. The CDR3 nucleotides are TGTGCCAGCAGCGCGGGACTAGCGGGGGGTAATGAGCAGTTCTTC.

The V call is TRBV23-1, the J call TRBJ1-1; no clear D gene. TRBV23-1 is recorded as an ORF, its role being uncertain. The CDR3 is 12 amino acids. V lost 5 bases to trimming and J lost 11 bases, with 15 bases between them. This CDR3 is CASSKALAGAFF. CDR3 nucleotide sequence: TGCGCCAGCAGTAAGGCCTTGGCGGGGGCTTTCTTT.

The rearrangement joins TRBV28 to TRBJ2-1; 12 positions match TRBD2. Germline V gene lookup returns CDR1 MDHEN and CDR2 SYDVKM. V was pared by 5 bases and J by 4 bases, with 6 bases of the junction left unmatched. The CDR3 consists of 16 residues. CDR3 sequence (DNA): TGTGCCAGCAGTACCATACTAGCGGGAGGTTACAATGAGCAGTTCTTC. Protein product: CASSTILAGGYNEQFF.

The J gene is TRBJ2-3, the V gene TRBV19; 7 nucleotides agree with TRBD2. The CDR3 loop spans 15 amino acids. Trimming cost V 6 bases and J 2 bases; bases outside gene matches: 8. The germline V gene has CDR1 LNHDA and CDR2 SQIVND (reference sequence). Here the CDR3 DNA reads TGTGCCAGTAGGAGGACTAGGACATACACAGATACGCAGTATTTT. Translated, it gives CASRRTRTYTDTQYF.

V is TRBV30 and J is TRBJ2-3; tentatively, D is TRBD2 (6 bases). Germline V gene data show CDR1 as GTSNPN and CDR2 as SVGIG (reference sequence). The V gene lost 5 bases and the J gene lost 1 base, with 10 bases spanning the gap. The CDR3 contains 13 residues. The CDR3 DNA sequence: TGTGCCTGGCGGCGGGACCGCACAGATACGCAGTATTTT. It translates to CAWRRDRTDTQYF.

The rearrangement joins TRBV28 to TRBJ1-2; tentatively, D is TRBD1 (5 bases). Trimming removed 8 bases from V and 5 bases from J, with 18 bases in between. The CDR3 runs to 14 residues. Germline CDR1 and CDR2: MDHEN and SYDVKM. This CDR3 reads CASGGWAASYGYTF. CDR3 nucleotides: TGTGCCAGCGGGGGATGGGCAGCCAGTTATGGCTACACCTTC.

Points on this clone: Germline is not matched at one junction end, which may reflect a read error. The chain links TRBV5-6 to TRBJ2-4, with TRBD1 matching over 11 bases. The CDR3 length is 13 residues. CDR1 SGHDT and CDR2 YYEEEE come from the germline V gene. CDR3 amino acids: CASSATRTGGFFF. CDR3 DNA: TGTGCCAGCAGCGCCACTCGGACAGGGGGCTTTTTCTTC.

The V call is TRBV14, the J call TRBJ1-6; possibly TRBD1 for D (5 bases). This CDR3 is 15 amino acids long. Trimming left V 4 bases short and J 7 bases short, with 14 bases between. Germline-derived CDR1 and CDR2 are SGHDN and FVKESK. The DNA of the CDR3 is TGTGCCAGCAGCCGAATGACAGCTGCCAATTCACCCCTCCACTTT. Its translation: CASSRMTAANSPLHF.

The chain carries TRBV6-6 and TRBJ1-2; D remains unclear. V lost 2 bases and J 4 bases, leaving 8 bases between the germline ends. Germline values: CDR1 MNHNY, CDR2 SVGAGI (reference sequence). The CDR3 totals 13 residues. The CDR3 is CASSYNLLYGYTF. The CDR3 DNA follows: TGTGCCAGCAGTTACAATCTCCTCTATGGCTACACCTTC.